A selection of T cell receptor beta chains follows, all from one sample in a study of Graves' ophthalmopathy and Graves' hyperthyroidism. One entry per CDR3 protein, called by TCRdb with MiXCR from the multiplex PCR reads. The table records 350,000 or so distinct CDR3 sequences, about a sixth of them present only once. Sequenced: peripheral blood. These receptors were obtained from an adult man with Graves' ophthalmopathy. CDR3s include the opening cysteine and the closing phenylalanine or tryptophan. D genes are given only for firm matches. Some rows mark clone size as missing; the rest say once, few, many or name a class of expanded clone.

size	V	D	J	CDR3	DNA
many	TRBV24-1	.	TRBJ2-7	CATSDPGAQGGYEQYF	TGTGCCACCAGTGATCCTGGGGCGCAGGGGGGCTACGAGCAGTACTTC
many	TRBV5-1	.	TRBJ2-7	CASGDNVPYEQYF	TGCGCCAGCGGAGATAACGTGCCCTACGAGCAGTACTTC
many	TRBV18	TRBD1	TRBJ2-5	CASSGQGTQETQYF	TGTGCCAGCTCCGGACAGGGGACCCAAGAGACCCAGTACTTC
many	TRBV27	TRBD1	TRBJ1-2	CASSLSSGQYANYGYTF	TGTGCCAGCAGTTTATCGTCGGGACAGTATGCTAACTATGGCTACACCTTC
.	TRBV12-3/TRBV12-4	.	TRBJ1-1	CASSLSRAFF	TGTGCCAGCAGCCTTAGTCGTGCTTTCTTT
many	TRBV28	TRBD2	TRBJ2-5	CASSETSGGGETQYF	TGTGCCAGCAGTGAGACTAGCGGGGGTGGGGAGACCCAGTACTTC
many	TRBV7-8	.	TRBJ2-5	CASSPRQAQETQYF	TGTGCCAGCAGCCCACGACAGGCCCAAGAGACCCAGTACTTC
.	TRBV20-1	.	TRBJ2-7	CSASMRGWINEQYF	TGCAGTGCTAGTATGAGGGGGTGGATTAACGAGCAGTACTTC
.	TRBV5-1	.	TRBJ2-5	CASSSGARETQYF	TGCGCCAGCAGCTCAGGGGCCCGGGAGACCCAGTACTTC
many	TRBV7-2	TRBD2	TRBJ2-5	CASSSRFAGGPETQYF	TGTGCCAGCAGCTCCAGGTTCGCGGGGGGGCCAGAGACCCAGTACTTC
many	TRBV20-1	TRBD2	TRBJ2-5	CSADSGTSGSSETQYF	TGCAGTGCTGATTCCGGGACTAGCGGGAGTTCAGAGACCCAGTACTTC
many	TRBV12-3/TRBV12-4	.	TRBJ2-5	CASSLSTLETQYF	TGTGCCAGCAGTTTATCTACCCTCGAGACCCAGTACTTC
many	TRBV20-1	TRBD1	TRBJ2-7	CSARDTTGGPERYF	TGCAGTGCTAGAGATACCACAGGGGGCCCGGAAAGGTACTTC
many	TRBV14	.	TRBJ2-7	CASSVTSTYEQYF	TGTGCCAGCAGCGTAACAAGCACCTACGAGCAGTACTTC
.	TRBV5-1	.	TRBJ1-1	CASSLEGTPNTEAFF	TGCGCCAGCAGCTTGGAGGGGACACCGAACACTGAAGCTTTCTTT
many	TRBV15	.	TRBJ2-5	CATSRRVNDGETQCF	TGTGCCACCAGCAGAAGGGTGAATGATGGAGAGACCCAGTGCTTC
.	TRBV6-2/TRBV6-3	.	TRBJ2-4	CASSYSIERGNIQYF	TGTGCCAGCAGTTACTCGATTGAGAGAGGGAACATTCAGTACTTC
.	TRBV3-1	TRBD2	TRBJ2-7	CASSQKGTSGRGEQYF	TGTGCCAGCAGCCAGAAAGGGACTAGCGGGAGGGGCGAGCAGTACTTC
.	TRBV19	TRBD1	TRBJ1-5	CASSTGTGLTSNQPQHF	TGTGCCAGTAGCACCGGGACAGGGTTGACTAGCAATCAGCCCCAGCATTTT
many	TRBV2	.	TRBJ1-1	CASSTSRDTEAFF	TGTGCCAGCAGTACAAGCAGGGACACTGAAGCTTTCTTT
many	TRBV7-2	.	TRBJ2-5	CASSLDVRQETQYF	TGTGCCAGCAGCTTAGACGTTCGCCAAGAGACCCAGTACTTC
few	TRBV6-4	.	TRBJ2-5	CASSDVYAGQETQYF	TGTGCCAGCAGTGACGTCTATGCGGGGCAAGAGACTCAGTACTTC
many	TRBV14	.	TRBJ2-7	CASSQGSPGNEQYF	TGTGCCAGCAGCCAAGGTTCTCCAGGGAACGAGCAGTACTTC
many	TRBV7-9	.	TRBJ2-7	CASTSGTSSSYEQYF	TGTGCCAGCACCTCCGGGACTTCCAGCTCCTACGAGCAGTACTTC
many	TRBV3-1	.	TRBJ2-5	CASSPRAAGEETQYF	TGTGCCAGCAGCCCCCGTGCGGCAGGGGAAGAGACCCAGTACTTC
many	TRBV19	TRBD2	TRBJ2-2	CASSYLGLADTGELFF	TGTGCCAGTAGCTACCTGGGACTAGCGGACACCGGGGAGCTGTTTTTT
.	TRBV19	.	TRBJ2-1	CASLRGNEQFF	TGTGCCAGCTTAAGGGGCAATGAGCAGTTCTTC
many	TRBV4-1	TRBD1	TRBJ1-3	CASSRNRGPSSGNTIYF	TGCGCCAGCAGCCGAAACAGGGGCCCTAGCTCTGGAAACACCATATATTTT